This T cell receptor (beta chain) was identified in a study of T cell responses to AZD1222 COVID-19 vaccine. Overall study findings and caveats: Epitopes outside B.1.351 and B.1.1.7 mutated regions reportedly drew nearly half of spike TCRs. Among the donors, most were white British and more were female, and clonal diversity was possibly underestimated. Compared with day 0, the breadth and depth of the Spike-specific TCR repertoire rose significantly after two doses of AZD1222.

Concerning this clone itself: The antigen remains undetermined.

J lost 5 bases, V lost 3 bases, and 6 bases had no gene match. Germline assignment: CDR1 DFQATT and CDR2 SNEGSKA (reference sequence). The length of the CDR3 is 14 residues. The protocol was immunoSEQ multiplex PCR, while the TCRdb copy is restricted to in-frame clones and leaves out a portion. The data show 100,000 to 150,000 clones, more than 80% seen once. Sequencing was performed on peripheral blood, taken 28 days after the second AZD1222 dose. This receptor was identified in an adult who received the AZD1222 COVID-19 vaccine. V is TRBV20-1 and J is TRBJ1-1, with 10 bases identical to TRBD1. The CDR3 sequence: CSASPGQGTTEAFF. The CDR3 DNA follows: TGCAGTGCTAGTCCGGGACAGGGGACAACTGAAGCTTTCTTT.